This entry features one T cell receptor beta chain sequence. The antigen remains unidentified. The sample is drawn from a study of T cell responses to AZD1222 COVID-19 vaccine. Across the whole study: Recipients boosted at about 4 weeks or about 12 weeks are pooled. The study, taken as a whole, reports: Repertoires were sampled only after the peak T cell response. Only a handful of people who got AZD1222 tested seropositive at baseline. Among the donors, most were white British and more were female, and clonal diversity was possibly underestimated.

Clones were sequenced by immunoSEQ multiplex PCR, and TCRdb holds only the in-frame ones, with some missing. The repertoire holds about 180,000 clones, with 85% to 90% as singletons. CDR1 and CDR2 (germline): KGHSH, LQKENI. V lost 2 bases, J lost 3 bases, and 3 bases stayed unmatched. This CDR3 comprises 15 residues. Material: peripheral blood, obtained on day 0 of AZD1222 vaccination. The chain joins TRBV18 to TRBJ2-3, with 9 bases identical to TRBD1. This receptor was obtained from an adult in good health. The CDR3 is CASSPNGQGTDTQYF. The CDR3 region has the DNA TGTGCCAGCTCACCAAACGGACAGGGGACAGATACGCAGTATTTT.